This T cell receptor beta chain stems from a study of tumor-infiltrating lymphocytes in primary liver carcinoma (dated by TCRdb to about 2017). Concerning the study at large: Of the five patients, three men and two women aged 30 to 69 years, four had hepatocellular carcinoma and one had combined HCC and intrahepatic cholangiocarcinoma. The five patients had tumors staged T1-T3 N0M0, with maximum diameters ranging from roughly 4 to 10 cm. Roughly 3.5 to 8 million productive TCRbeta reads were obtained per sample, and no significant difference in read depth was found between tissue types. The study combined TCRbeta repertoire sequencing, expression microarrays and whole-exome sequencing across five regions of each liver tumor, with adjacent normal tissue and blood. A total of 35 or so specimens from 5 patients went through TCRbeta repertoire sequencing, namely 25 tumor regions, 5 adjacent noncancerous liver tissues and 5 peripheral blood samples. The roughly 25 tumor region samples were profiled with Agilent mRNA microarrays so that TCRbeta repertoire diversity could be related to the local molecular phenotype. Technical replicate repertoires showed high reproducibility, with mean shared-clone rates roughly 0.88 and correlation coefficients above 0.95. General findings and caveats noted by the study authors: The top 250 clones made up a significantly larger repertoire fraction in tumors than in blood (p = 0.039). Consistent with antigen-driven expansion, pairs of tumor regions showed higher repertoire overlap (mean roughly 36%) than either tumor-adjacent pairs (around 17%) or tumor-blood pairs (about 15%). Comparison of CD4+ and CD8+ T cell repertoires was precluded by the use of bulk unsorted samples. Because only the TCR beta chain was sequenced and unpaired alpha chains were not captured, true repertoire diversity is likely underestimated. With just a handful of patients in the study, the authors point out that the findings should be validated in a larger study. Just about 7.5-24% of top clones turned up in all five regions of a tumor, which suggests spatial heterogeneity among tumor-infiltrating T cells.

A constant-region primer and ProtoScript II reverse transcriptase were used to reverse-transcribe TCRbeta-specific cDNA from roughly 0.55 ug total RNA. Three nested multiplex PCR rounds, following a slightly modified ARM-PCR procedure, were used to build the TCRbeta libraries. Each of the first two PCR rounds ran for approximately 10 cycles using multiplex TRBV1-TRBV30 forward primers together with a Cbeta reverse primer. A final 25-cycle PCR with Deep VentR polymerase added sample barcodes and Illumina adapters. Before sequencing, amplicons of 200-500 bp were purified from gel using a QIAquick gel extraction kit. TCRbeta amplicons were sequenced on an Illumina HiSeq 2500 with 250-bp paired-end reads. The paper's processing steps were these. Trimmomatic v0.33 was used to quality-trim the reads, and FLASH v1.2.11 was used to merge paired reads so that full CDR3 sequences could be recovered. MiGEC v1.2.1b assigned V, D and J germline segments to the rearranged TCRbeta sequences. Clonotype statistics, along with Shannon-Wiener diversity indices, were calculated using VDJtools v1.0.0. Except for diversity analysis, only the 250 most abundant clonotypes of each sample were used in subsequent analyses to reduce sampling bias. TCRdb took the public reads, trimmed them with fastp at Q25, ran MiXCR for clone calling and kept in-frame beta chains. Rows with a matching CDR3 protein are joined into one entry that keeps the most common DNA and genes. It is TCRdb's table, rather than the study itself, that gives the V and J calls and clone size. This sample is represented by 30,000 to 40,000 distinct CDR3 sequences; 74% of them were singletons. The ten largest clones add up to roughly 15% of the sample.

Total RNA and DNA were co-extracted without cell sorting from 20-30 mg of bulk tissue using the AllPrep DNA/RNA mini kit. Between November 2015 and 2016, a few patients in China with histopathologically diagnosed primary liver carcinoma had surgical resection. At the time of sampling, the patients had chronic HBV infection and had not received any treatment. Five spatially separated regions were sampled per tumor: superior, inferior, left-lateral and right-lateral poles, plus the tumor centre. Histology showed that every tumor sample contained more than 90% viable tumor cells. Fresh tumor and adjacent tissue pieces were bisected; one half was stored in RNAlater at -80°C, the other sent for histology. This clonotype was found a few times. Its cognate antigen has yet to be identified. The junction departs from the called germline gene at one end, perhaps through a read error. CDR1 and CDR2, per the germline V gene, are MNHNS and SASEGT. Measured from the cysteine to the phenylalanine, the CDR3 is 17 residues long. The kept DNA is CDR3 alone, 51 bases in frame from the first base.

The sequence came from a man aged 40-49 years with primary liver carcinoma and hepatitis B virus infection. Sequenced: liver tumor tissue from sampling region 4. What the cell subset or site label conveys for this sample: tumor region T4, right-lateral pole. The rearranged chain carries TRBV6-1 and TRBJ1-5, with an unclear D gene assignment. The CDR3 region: CTSILPRAGVDNQPQHF. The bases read TGTACCAGCATACTTCCGAGGGCCGGAGTGGACAATCAGCCCCAGCATTTT.